In this sample, the clone carrying this T cell receptor beta chain turned up many times. The library was built from about 370 ng RNA with molecular barcoded adaptors for alpha/delta and beta/gamma chains. TCRdb called the reads again in MiXCR, with one record for every CDR3 protein. The table has 25,000 to 35,000 distinct CDR3 sequences, approximately 17% seen once. The data were obtained in a study of read filtering for tumor transcriptome and immune sequencing. The wider study: After DNase treatment, RNA was made into whole-transcriptome libraries.

The receptor's source is a donor aged 40 or over with multiple myeloma. Material for sequencing was a population of CD138-negative cells sorted from bone marrow.

Here the CDR3 reads CASTPLAGGHNEQFF. In DNA, the CDR3 is TGTGCCAGTACCCCATTGGCAGGGGGCCACAATGAGCAGTTCTTC. The rearrangement links TRBV19 to TRBJ2-1, with 8 bases identical to TRBD1. V was clipped by 7 bases and J by 5 bases; unmatched bases: 10. Germline CDR1 and CDR2: LNHDA and SQIVND (reference sequence). CDR3 length: 15 amino acids.